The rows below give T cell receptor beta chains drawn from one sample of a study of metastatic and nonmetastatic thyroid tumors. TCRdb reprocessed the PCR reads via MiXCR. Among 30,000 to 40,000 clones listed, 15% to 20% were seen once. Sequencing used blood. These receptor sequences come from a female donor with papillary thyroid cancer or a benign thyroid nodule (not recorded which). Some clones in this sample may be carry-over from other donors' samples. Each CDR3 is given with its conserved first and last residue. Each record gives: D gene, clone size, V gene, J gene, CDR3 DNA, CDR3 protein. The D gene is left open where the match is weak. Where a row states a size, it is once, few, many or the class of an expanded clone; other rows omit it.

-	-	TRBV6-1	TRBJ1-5	TGTGCCAGCATTGAAACACTACAGTTCCCGAATCAGCCCCAGCATTTT	CASIETLQFPNQPQHF
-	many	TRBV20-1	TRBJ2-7	TGCAGTCCGAGGGGGGGCACGGACGAGCAGTACTTC	CSPRGGTDEQYF
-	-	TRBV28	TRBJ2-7	TGTGCCAACACACAGACAGGCACATACGAGCAGTACTTC	CANTQTGTYEQYF
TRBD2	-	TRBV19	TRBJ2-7	TGTGCCAGTAGTATAGCACTTGGGACTAGCTACGAGCAGTACTTC	CASSIALGTSYEQYF
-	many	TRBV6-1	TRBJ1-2	TGTGCCAGCAGTGAAGCCATCTATGGCTACACCTTC	CASSEAIYGYTF
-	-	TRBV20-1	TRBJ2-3	TGCAGTGAATCACTAGCTGGAGTTACGGATACTCAGTATTTT	CSESLAGVTDTQYF
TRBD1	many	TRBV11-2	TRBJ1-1	TGTGCCAGCAGCCCTAGGGACAGGGGAGGCACTGAAGCTTTCTTT	CASSPRDRGGTEAFF
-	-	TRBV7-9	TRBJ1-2	TGTGCCAGCAGCTTATCACTTCCAGGGGATGGATACACCTTC	CASSLSLPGDGYTF
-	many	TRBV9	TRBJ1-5	TGTGCCAGCAGCACCCGGGGGGAACAGCCCCAGCATTTT	CASSTRGEQPQHF
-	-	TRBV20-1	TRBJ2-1	TGCAGTTGGACCCCTGTGGCCAATGAGCAGTTCTTC	CSWTPVANEQFF
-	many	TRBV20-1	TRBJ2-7	TGCAGTGCTTGGGACGGAATCTCCTACGAGCAGTACTTC	CSAWDGISYEQYF
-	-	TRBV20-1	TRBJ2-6	TGCAGTTCTAGAGTTCTCTCTTGGGCCAACGTCCTGACTTTC	CSSRVLSWANVLTF
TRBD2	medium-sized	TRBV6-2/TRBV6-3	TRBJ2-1	TGTGCCAGCAGTCCCCTAACTAGCGCCCGAGTGTATGAGCAGTTCTTC	CASSPLTSARVYEQFF
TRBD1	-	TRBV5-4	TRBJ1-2	TGTGCCAGCAGCAAGGACAGGGGGTTTTCCACCTTC	CASSKDRGFSTF
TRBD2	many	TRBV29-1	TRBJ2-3	TGCAGCGTTGCCAGCGGGAGGGCAGATACGCAGTATTTT	CSVASGRADTQYF
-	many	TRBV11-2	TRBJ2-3	TGTGCCAGCAGTTTGCAAGGGGGGGGTTCAGATACGCAGTATTTT	CASSLQGGGSDTQYF
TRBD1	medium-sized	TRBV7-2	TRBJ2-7	TGTGCCAGCAGCTTAGTGAAGGGGGCCTCCTACGAGCAGTACTTC	CASSLVKGASYEQYF
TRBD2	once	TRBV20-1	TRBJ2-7	TGCAGTGCATCGGCGGCTAGCGGGACGGCTGCCTACGAGCAGTACTTC	CSASAASGTAAYEQYF
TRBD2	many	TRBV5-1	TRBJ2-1	TGCGCCAGCAGCGGGGGAGCGGGAGGGTTTCACAATGAGCAGTTCTTC	CASSGGAGGFHNEQFF
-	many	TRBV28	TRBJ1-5	TGTGCCAGCAGTTTAATAGGGGTGAGGCCCGAACAGCCCCAGCATTTT	CASSLIGVRPEQPQHF
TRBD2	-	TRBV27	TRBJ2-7	TGTACCAGCAGTGAGCCCTCCGGGACTAGCTGGGAACCCTACGAGCAGTACTTC	CTSSEPSGTSWEPYEQYF
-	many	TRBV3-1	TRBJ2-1	TGTGCCAGCAGCCAAGCAGTAGCCAATGAGCAGTTCTTC	CASSQAVANEQFF
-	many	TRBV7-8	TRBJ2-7	TGTGCCAGCAGCTTAGAACCGGGTTTCATCTCCTACGAGCAGTACTTC	CASSLEPGFISYEQYF
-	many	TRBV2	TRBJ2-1	TGTGCCAGCAGTGTTATAACCACACCGGTGCAGTTCTTC	CASSVITTPVQFF
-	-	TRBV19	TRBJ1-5	TGTGCCAGTAGTATACCACAGGCCAACCGATATAGCAATCAGCCTCAGCATTTT	CASSIPQANRYSNQPQHF
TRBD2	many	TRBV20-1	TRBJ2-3	TGCAGTGCTAGAGATTTCCAGCGGGAGGCGGGAGATACGCAGTATTTT	CSARDFQREAGDTQYF
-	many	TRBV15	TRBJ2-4	TGTGCCACCAGCAGCCCCCGGGGGACAAATACACTAGCCAAAAACATTCAGTACTTC	CATSSPRGTNTLAKNIQYF
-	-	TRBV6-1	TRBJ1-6	TGTGCCAGCAGTGGGTCAGGGGAACATTCACCCCTCCACTTT	CASSGSGEHSPLHF
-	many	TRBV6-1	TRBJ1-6	TGTGCCAGCAGGAACAGGTTCCTTCCGTCACCCCTCCACTTT	CASRNRFLPSPLHF
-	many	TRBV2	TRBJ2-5	TGTGCCAGCAGTGCGGAACACCTCGATCGGACCCAGTACTTC	CASSAEHLDRTQYF
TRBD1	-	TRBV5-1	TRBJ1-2	TGCGCCAGCAGCATAGGACAGGGGGCCAGCTATGGCTACACCTTC	CASSIGQGASYGYTF
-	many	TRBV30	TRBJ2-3	TGTGCCTGGAAGGCGGGATGGAACACAGATACGCAGTATTTT	CAWKAGWNTDTQYF
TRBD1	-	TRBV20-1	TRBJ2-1	TGCAGTGCTAGAGAAGGGACAGGGGACTACAATGAGCAGTTCTTC	CSAREGTGDYNEQFF
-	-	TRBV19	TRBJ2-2	TGTTCCAGTAGCGATTGGGCCGGGGATCTGTTTTTT	CSSSDWAGDLFF
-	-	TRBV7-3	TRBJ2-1	TGTGCCAGCAGCGGACAGACAGGAAACAATGAGCAGTTCTTC	CASSGQTGNNEQFF
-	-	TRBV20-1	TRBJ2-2	TGCAGTGCAGGAAACCCGAACACCGGGGAGCTGCTTTTT	CSAGNPNTGELLF
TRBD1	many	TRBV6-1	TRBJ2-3	TGTGCCAGCAGTGACCTGCCTGGGACAGGGCACCCAGATACGCAGTATTTT	CASSDLPGTGHPDTQYF
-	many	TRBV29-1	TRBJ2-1	TGCAGCGTTGAAAGAACAGGCGATGAGCAGTTCTTC	CSVERTGDEQFF
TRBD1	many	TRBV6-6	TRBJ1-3	TGTGCCAGCAGTTATCCCGGGACAGGGGGTGGAAACACCATATATTTT	CASSYPGTGGGNTIYF
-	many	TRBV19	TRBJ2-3	TGTGCCAGTAGTCGGGATTTGAGCACAGATACGCAGTATTTT	CASSRDLSTDTQYF
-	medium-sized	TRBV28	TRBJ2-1	TGTGCCAGCAGTTCCCAGACCTACAATGAGCAGTTCTTC	CASSSQTYNEQFF
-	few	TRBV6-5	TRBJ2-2	TGTGCCAGCAGTTACTCTAAACAGAGCCGGAACACCGGGGAGCTGTTTTTT	CASSYSKQSRNTGELFF
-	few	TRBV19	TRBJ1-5	TGTGCCAGTAGTATTCCAACGAATCAGCCCCAGCATTTT	CASSIPTNQPQHF